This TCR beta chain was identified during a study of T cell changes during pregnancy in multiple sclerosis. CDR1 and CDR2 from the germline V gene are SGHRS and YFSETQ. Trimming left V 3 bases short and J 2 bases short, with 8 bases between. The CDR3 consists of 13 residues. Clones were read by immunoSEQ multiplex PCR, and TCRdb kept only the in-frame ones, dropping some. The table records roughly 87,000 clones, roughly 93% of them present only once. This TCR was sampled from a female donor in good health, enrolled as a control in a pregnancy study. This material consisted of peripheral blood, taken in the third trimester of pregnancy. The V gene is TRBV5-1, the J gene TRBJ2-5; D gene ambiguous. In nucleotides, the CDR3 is TGCGCCAGCAGCTCTCTCGGGCAAGAGACCCAGTACTTC. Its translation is CASSSLGQETQYF.